The 19 T cell receptor beta chains given below trace back to one sample, sequenced in a study of beta chain features in type 1 diabetes. The entirety of the isolated RNA underwent reverse transcription, so expressed TCRB transcripts were sequenced. The method was immunoSEQ multiplex PCR; TCRdb's version includes in-frame clones alone and lacks a portion of them. The sample includes 200,000 to 250,000 clones, 16% of them seen just once. These receptors have no known antigen. Study-wide results and caveats: Moderately but significantly shorter TCRB CDR3s were found in Type 1 diabetes patients in all four CD4+ subsets.

Sample: naive CD4+ T cells from blood. All receptors derive from a man aged 25 to 40 with type 1 diabetes.

This clone showed up just once. This chain links TRBV15 with TRBJ1-2; D uncertain. This CDR3 is 14 amino acids long. Germline V CDR1 and CDR2: LNHNV, YYDKDF (reference sequence). V shed 0 bases and J shed 6 bases, with 11 bases lying between them. The CDR3 nucleotides are TGTGCCACCAGCAGAGATAATGGAGCAGATGGCTACACCTTC. It translates to CATSRDNGADGYTF.

The chain is built from TRBV4-1 and TRBJ2-7, with 9 bases aligning to TRBD1. Germline CDR1 reads MGHRA; CDR2 reads YSYEKL. CDR3 length equals 16 residues. J lost 2 bases, V lost 0 bases, and 5 bases had no gene match. The CDR3 DNA follows: TGCGCCAGCAGCCAAGATAGGAGGACAGGGGCCTACGAGCAGTACTTC. It specifies CASSQDRRTGAYEQYF.

This clone has more than one count but fewer than ten. The rearrangement uses TRBV7-3 and TRBJ2-3; D is uncertain. V shed 5 bases and J shed 5 bases, with 11 bases lying between them. Per germline, CDR1 SGHTA and CDR2 FQGTGA. The CDR3 is 13 residues long. The CDR3 loop reads CASSPYTQDTQYF. Here the CDR3 DNA reads TGTGCCAGCAGCCCCTACACCCAAGATACGCAGTATTTT.

The V and J genes are TRBV28 and TRBJ2-1; 8 nucleotides align to TRBD1. CDR1 is MDHEN and CDR2 is SYDVKM in the germline V gene. Losses at the gene ends were 9 bases for V and 6 bases for J; bases not matched to a gene: 7. The CDR3 runs 13 residues. The DNA of the CDR3 is TGTGCCAGTGGACAGGGTGAACCCAATGAGCAGTTCTTC. Residues: CASGQGEPNEQFF. Based on the CDR3 plus reference TRBV28 and TRBJ2-1, the full variable domain is DVKVTQSSRYLVKRTGEKVFLECVQDMDHENMFWYRQDPGLGLRLIYFSYDVKMKEKGDIPEGYSVSREKKERFSLILESASTNQTSMYLCASGQGEPNEQFFGPGTRLTVL.

This rearrangement joins TRBV4-3 to TRBJ2-3, with D perhaps TRBD1 (5 bases). The CDR3 sequence is 17 residues long. V was clipped by 0 bases and J by 2 bases, with 15 bases between them. Germline V gene lookup returns CDR1 LGHNA and CDR2 YSLEER. CDR3 sequence: CASSQDRGTLTTDTQYF. Here the CDR3 DNA reads TGCGCCAGCAGCCAAGATAGGGGAACACTAACCACAGATACGCAGTATTTT.

V and J are TRBV14 and TRBJ1-1; 9 nucleotides match TRBD1. CDR1 is SGHDN, CDR2 FVKESK, per germline. V dropped 4 bases and J dropped 1; count of bases not matched to a gene: 4. The CDR3 runs to 15 residues. As DNA, the CDR3 is TGTGCCAGCAGCCCCTTGGGACAGGGGAACACTGAAGCTTTCTTT. Translated: CASSPLGQGNTEAFF.

The chain couples TRBV30 to TRBJ2-4; D gene uncertain. Trimming took off 4 bases at V and 0 bases at J, with 13 bases between the two ends. CDR1 GTSNPN and CDR2 SVGIG come from the germline V gene (reference sequence). CDR3 length equals 15 residues. This CDR3 is CAWIDGEAAKNIQYF. DNA for the CDR3: TGTGCCTGGATTGATGGTGAAGCAGCCAAAAACATTCAGTACTTC.

A few counts support this clone. This sequence joins TRBV9 and TRBJ2-7; D call uncertain. The CDR3 runs 13 residues. Germline loops: CDR1 SGDLS, CDR2 YYNGEE. V lost 2 bases to trimming and J lost 2 bases, with 8 bases between them. For the CDR3, the DNA is TGTGCCAGCAGCGTTAGGCCAACCTACGAGCAGTACTTC. Translation: CASSVRPTYEQYF.

This clone was detected only a few times. The chain has TRBV10-2 and TRBJ2-1; 10 positions agree with TRBD2. V lost 5 bases and J lost 4; bases outside the gene matches: 5. CDR3 size: 15 residues. Germline V lookup: CDR1 WSHSY, CDR2 SAAADI. CDR3 nucleotide sequence: TGCGCCAGCAGTCGGACTAGCGGAAGATACAATGAGCAGTTCTTC. Its translation: CASSRTSGRYNEQFF.

In its sample, this clone was seen a few times. The V gene is TRBV6-1, the J gene TRBJ2-7; D is perhaps TRBD2 (6 bases). The CDR3 is 14 residues long. Trimming pared 7 bases from V and 1 base from J, leaving 14 bases between. The V gene's germline CDR1 is MNHNS and CDR2 SASEGT. The CDR3 coding sequence is TGTGCCAGCATCCGCGGGGCGATGTCCTACGAGCAGTACTTC. Translation: CASIRGAMSYEQYF.

The gene calls are TRBV29-1 and TRBJ2-1; 8 nucleotides agree with TRBD1. The J segment lost 2 bases and the V segment lost 7 bases, leaving 7 bases of the junction unmatched. The CDR3 has 14 amino acids. The germline CDR1 and CDR2 sequences are SQVTM and ANQGSEA. CDR3 amino acids: CSAQRDRTYNEQFF. DNA for the CDR3: TGCAGCGCCCAACGGGACAGGACCTACAATGAGCAGTTCTTC.

The chain combines TRBV11-2 with TRBJ2-1; no reliable D call. The CDR3 is 15 amino acids. Germline V gene data show CDR1 as SGHAT and CDR2 as FQNNGV. V was pared by 5 bases and J by 0 bases, with 11 bases between. CDR3 residues: CASSHLGSSYNEQFF. CDR3 bases: TGTGCCAGCAGCCATTTAGGTAGCTCCTACAATGAGCAGTTCTTC.

V gene TRBV14 combines with J gene TRBJ2-1; D might be TRBD1 (5 bases). This CDR3 comprises 17 residues. CDR1 is SGHDN, CDR2 FVKESK, per germline. V was clipped by 2 bases and J by 0 bases, with 14 bases between them. DNA of the CDR3: TGTGCCAGCAGCCAACGCGCAGGGTTTAGCTCCTACAATGAGCAGTTCTTC. Translated: CASSQRAGFSSYNEQFF.

The table lists this clone with a few counts. This sequence joins TRBV6-4 and TRBJ2-4; no firm D call. Germline V gene sequence: CDR1 MRHNA, CDR2 SNTAGT. V was pared by 2 bases and J by 6 bases, with 5 bases between. The CDR3 sequence is 12 residues long. CDR3 in DNA: TGTGCCAGCAGTGACGCAACAAACATTCAGTACTTC. Protein product: CASSDATNIQYF.

The J gene is TRBJ2-1, the V gene TRBV25-1, with TRBD2 matching over 8 bases. Germline CDR1 is MGHDK and CDR2 is SYGVNS. The CDR3 runs to 16 residues. V lost 3 bases, J lost 6 bases, and 10 bases stayed unmatched. As DNA, the CDR3 is TGTGCCAGCAGTGAGGCCGGGACTAGGTCCGTCAATGAGCAGTTCTTC. Residues: CASSEAGTRSVNEQFF. Full variable domain (rest looked up from reference TRBV25-1 and TRBJ2-1): EADIYQTPRYLVIGTGKKITLECSQTMGHDKMYWYQQDPGMELHLIHYSYGVNSTEKGDLSSESTVSRIRTEHFPLTLESARPSHTSQYLCASSEAGTRSVNEQFFGPGTRLTVL.

The genes are TRBV7-7 and TRBJ2-5, with 8 bases lining up with TRBD1. CDR1 and CDR2 from the germline V gene are SSHAT and FNYEAQ (reference sequence). Trimming removed 3 bases from V and 4 bases from J; junction bases left unmatched: 7. The CDR3 loop spans 15 amino acids. The chain's CDR3 is CASSFNGRGLETQYF. For the CDR3, the DNA is TGTGCCAGCAGCTTTAACGGCAGGGGGCTAGAGACCCAGTACTTC.

The rearrangement joins TRBV15 to TRBJ1-2; no definite D call. V dropped 0 bases and J dropped 0 bases, with 14 bases sitting between them. CDR1 is LNHNV, CDR2 YYDKDF, per germline (reference sequence). The CDR3 is 17 residues long. The CDR3 reads CATSRDLARLTNYGYTF. CDR3 DNA sequence: TGTGCCACCAGCAGAGATCTAGCGAGACTCACTAACTATGGCTACACCTTC.

Concerning this clone: The sample has other DNA sequences that encode this CDR3 too. J is TRBJ1-1 and V is TRBV29-1; unclear D gene. Germline lookup yields CDR1 SQVTM and CDR2 ANQGSEA. Trimming pared 6 bases from V and 1 base from J, leaving 9 bases between. The CDR3 runs to 12 residues. This CDR3 reads CSVSSGNTEAFF. CDR3 sequence (DNA): TGCAGCGTGTCCTCAGGGAACACTGAAGCTTTCTTT.

The chain is built from TRBV18 and TRBJ2-7, with a tentative D call TRBD1 (5 bases). V was shortened by 0 bases and J by 4 bases, with 13 bases between the two germline ends. This CDR3 is 15 amino acids long. Germline V gene data show CDR1 as KGHSH and CDR2 as LQKENI. The CDR3 is CASSPPARGGYEQYF. DNA for the CDR3: TGTGCCAGCTCACCACCGGCAAGGGGTGGGTACGAGCAGTACTTC.